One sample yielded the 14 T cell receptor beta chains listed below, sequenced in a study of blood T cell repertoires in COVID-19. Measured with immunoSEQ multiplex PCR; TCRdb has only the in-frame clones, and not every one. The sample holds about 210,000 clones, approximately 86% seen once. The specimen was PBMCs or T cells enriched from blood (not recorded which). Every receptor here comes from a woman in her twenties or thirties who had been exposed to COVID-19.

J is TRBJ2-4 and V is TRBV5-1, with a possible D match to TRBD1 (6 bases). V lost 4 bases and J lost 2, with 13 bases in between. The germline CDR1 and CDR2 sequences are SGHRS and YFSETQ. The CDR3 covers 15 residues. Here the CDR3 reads CASSPITGTKNIQYF. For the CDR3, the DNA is TGCGCCAGCAGCCCGATAACAGGGACCAAAAACATTCAGTACTTC. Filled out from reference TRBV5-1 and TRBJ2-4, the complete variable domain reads KAGVTQTPRYLIKTRGQQVTLSCSPISGHRSVSWYQQTPGQGLQFLFEYFSETQRNKGNFPGRFSGRQFSNSRSEMNVSTLELGDSALYLCASSPITGTKNIQYFGAGTRLSVL.

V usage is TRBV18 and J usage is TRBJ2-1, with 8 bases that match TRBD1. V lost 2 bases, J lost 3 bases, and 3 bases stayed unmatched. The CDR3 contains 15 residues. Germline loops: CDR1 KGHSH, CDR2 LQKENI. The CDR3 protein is CASSPGQGGYNEQFF. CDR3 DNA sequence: TGTGCCAGCTCACCAGGACAGGGCGGCTACAATGAGCAGTTCTTC.

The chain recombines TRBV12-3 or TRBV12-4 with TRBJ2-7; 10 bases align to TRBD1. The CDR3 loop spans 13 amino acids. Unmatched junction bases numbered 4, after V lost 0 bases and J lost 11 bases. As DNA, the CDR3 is TGTGCCAGCAGTTTAGCGGGACAGGGGTCCAAGTACTTC. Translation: CASSLAGQGSKYF.

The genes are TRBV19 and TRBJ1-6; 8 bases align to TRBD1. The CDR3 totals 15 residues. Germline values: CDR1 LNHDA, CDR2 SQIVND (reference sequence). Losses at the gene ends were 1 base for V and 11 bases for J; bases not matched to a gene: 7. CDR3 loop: CASSIADRGTAPLHF. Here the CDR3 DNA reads TGTGCCAGTAGTATAGCCGACAGGGGTACTGCACCCCTCCACTTT.

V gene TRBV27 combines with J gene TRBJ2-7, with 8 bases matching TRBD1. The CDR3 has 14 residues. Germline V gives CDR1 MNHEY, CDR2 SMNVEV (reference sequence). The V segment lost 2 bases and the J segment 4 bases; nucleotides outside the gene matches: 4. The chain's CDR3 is CASSLGQGAYEQYF. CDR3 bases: TGTGCCAGCAGTTTAGGGCAGGGGGCTTACGAGCAGTACTTC.

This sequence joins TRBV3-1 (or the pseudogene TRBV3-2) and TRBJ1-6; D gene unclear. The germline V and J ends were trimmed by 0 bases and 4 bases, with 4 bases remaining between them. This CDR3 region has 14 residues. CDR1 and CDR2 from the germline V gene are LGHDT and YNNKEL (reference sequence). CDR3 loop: CASSQDQYNSPLHF. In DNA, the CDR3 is TGTGCCAGCAGCCAAGATCAGTATAATTCACCCCTCCACTTT.

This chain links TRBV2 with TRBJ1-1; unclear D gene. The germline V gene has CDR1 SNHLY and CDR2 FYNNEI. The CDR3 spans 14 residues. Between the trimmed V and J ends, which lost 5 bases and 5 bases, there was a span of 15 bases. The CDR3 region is CASSFSVARTEAFF. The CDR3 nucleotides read TGTGCCAGCAGTTTTTCCGTGGCGAGGACTGAAGCTTTCTTT.

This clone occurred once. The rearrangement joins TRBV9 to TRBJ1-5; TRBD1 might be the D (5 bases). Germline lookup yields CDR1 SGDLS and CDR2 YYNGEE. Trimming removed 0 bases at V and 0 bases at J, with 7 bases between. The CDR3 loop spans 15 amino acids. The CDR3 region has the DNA TGTGCCAGCAGCGTAGAGGGACTTAGCAATCAGCCCCAGCATTTT. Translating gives CASSVEGLSNQPQHF.

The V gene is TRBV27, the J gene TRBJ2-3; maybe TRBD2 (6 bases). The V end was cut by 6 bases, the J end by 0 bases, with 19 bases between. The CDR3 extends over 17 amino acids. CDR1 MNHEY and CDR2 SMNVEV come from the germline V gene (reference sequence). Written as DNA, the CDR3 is TGTGCCAGCAGCCACCCCGCGGCGGGGTCGAGCACAGATACGCAGTATTTT. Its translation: CASSHPAAGSSTDTQYF.

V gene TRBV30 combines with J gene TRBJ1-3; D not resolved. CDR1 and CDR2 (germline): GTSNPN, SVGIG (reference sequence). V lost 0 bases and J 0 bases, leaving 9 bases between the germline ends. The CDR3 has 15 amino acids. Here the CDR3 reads CAWSVGGHSGNTIYF. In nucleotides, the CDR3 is TGTGCCTGGAGTGTAGGAGGGCACTCTGGAAACACCATATATTTT.

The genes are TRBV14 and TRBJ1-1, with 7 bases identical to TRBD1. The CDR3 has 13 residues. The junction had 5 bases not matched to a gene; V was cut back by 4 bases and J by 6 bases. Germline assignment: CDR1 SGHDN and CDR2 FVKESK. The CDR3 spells CASSRRDSSEAFF. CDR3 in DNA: TGTGCCAGCAGCCGACGGGACAGCTCTGAAGCTTTCTTT.

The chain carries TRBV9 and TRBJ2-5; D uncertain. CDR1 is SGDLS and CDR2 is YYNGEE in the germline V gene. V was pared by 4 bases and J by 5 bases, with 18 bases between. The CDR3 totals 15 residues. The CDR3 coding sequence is TGTGCCAGCAGCCCGTCGGCCCAAGGAGCGGAGACCCAGTACTTC. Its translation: CASSPSAQGAETQYF.

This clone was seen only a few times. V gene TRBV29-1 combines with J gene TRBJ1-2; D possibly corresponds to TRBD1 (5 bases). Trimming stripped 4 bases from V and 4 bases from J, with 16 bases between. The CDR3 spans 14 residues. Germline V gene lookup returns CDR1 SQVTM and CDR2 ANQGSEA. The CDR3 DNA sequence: TGCAGCGTTGCCATGGTGGGGCTCGGCTATGGCTACACCTTC. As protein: CSVAMVGLGYGYTF.

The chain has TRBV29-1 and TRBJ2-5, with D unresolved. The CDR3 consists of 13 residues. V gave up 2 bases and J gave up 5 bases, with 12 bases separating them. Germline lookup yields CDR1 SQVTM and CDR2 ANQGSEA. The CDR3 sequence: CSVERIMRETQYF. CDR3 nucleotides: TGCAGCGTTGAAAGGATTATGAGGGAGACCCAGTACTTC.